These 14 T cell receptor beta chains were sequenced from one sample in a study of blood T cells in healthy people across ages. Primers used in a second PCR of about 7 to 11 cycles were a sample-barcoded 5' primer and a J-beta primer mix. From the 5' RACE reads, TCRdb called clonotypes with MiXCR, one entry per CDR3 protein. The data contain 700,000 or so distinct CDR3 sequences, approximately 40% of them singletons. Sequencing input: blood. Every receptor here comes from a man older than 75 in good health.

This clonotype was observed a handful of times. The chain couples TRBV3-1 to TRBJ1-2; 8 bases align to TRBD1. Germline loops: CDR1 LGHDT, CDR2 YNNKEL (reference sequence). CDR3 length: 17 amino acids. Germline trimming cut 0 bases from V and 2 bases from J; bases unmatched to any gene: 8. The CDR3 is CASSQESTGVGNYGYTF. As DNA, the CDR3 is TGTGCCAGCAGCCAAGAATCGACAGGGGTCGGGAACTATGGCTACACCTTC.

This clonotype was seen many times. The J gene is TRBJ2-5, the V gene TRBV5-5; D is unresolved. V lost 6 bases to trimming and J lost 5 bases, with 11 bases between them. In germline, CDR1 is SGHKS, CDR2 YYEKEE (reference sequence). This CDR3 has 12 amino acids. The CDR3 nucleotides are TGTGCCAGCACTAGGGCCTGGGAGACCCAGTACTTC. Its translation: CASTRAWETQYF. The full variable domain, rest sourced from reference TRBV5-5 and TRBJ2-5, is DAGVTQSPTHLIKTRGQQVTLRCSPISGHKSVSWYQQVLGQGPQFIFQYYEKEERGRGNFPDRFSARQFPNYSSELNVNALLLGDSALYLCASTRAWETQYFGPGTRLLVL.

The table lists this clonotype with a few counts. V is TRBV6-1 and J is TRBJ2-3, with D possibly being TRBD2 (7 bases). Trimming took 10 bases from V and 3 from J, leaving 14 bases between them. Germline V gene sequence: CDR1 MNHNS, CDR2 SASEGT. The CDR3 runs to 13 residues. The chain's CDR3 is CAINGGQTDTQYF. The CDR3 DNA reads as TGTGCCATTAACGGGGGGCAAACAGATACGCAGTATTTT.

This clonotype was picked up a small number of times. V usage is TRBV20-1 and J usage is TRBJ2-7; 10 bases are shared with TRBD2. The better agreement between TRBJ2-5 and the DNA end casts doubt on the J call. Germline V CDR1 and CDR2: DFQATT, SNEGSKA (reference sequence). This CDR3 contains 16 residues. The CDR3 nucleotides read TGCAGTGCTAGCCGGCCTCTAGCGGGAGTGGGTGAGACCCAGTACTTC. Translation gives CSASRPLAGVGETQYF.

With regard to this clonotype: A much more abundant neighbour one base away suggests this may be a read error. The CDR3 nucleotides read TGTGCCAGCATGAGGAAAGAGGCCCAGTACTTC. Protein sequence: CASMRKEAQYF. This chain uses TRBV12-3 or TRBV12-4 with TRBJ2-5; D remains unclear. The CDR3 consists of 11 residues.

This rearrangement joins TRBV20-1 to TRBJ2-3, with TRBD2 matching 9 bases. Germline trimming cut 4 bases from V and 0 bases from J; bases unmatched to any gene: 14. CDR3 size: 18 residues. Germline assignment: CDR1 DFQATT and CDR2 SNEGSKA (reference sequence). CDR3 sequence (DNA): TGCAGTGCTACCCCTGAGGGGCGGGGGGGCATTAGCACAGATACGCAGTATTTT. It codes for CSATPEGRGGISTDTQYF.

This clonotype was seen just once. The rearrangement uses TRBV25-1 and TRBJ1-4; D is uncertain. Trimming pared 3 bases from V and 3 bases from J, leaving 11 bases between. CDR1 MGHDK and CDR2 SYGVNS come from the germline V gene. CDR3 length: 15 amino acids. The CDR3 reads CASSETRTPNEKLFF. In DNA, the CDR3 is TGTGCCAGCAGTGAGACCCGGACCCCTAATGAAAAACTGTTTTTT. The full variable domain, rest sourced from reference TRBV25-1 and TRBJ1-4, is EADIYQTPRYLVIGTGKKITLECSQTMGHDKMYWYQQDPGMELHLIHYSYGVNSTEKGDLSSESTVSRIRTEHFPLTLESARPSHTSQYLCASSETRTPNEKLFFGSGTQLSVL.

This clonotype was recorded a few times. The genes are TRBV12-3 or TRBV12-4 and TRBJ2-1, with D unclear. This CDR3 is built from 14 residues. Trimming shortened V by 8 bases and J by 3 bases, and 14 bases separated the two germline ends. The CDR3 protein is CASQDQNLYNEQFF. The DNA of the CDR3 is TGTGCCAGCCAAGACCAAAACCTCTACAATGAGCAGTTCTTC.

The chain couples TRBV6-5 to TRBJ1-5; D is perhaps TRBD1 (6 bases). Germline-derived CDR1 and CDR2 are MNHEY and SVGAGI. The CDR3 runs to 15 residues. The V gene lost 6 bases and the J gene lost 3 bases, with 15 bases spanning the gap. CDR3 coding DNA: TGTGCCAGCAGGGGCCGGGGGGGGCCCAATCAGCCCCAGCATTTT. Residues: CASRGRGGPNQPQHF.

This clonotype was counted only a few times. CDR3 DNA: TGCAGCGCCGGGTCGGGGTCGGGTCAGCCCCAGCATTTT. It translates to CSAGSGSGQPQHF. This chain joins TRBV29-1 and TRBJ1-5; D unresolved. The V end was cut by 7 bases, the J end by 6 bases, with 16 bases between. The CDR3 has 13 residues. Germline V CDR1 and CDR2: SQVTM, ANQGSEA.

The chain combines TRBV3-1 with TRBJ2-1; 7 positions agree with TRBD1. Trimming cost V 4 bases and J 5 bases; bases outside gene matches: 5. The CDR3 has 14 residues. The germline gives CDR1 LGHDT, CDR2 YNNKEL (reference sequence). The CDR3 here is CASSPRDRNNEQFF. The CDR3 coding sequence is TGTGCCAGCAGCCCTAGGGACAGAAACAATGAGCAGTTCTTC.

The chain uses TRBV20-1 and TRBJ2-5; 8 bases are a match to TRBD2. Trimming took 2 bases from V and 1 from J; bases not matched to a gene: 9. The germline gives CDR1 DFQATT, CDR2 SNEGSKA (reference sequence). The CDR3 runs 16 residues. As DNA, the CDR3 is TGCAGTGCTAGACAAACTGGCGGGGGGACCCAAGAGACCCAGTACTTC. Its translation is CSARQTGGGTQETQYF.

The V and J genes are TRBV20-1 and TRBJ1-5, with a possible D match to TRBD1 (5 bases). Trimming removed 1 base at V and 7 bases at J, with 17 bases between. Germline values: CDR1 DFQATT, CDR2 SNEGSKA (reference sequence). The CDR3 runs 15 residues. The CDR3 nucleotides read TGCAGTGCTAGAGTTGAGCAGGGAGTAGACCAGCCCCAGCATTTT. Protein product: CSARVEQGVDQPQHF.

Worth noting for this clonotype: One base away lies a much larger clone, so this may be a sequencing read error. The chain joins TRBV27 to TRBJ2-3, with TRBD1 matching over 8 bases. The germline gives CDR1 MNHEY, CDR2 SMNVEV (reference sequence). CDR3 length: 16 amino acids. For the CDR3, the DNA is TGTGCCGGCAGTCCGACGCCCAGGGGGCGAGAAGATACGCAGTATTTT. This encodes CAGSPTPRGREDTQYF.